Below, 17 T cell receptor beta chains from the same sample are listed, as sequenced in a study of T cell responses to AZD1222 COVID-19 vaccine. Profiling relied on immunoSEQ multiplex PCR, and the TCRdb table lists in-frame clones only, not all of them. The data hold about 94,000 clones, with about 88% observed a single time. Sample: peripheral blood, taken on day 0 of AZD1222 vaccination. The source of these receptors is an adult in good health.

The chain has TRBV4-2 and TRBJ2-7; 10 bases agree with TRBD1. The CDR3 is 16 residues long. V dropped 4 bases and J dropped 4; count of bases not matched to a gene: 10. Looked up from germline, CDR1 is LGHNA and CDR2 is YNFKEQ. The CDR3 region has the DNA TGTGCCAGCAGCCTCCGGGGGGGGACAGGGGTGTACGAGCAGTACTTC. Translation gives CASSLRGGTGVYEQYF.

This CDR3 reads CASSLDSSGNTIYF. In DNA, the CDR3 is TGTGCCAGCAGCCTGGACAGCTCTGGAAACACCATATATTTT. This chain connects TRBV5-4 to TRBJ1-3, with D tentatively TRBD1 (6 bases). The CDR3 totals 14 residues. CDR1 and CDR2 from the germline V gene are SGHNT and YYREEE (reference sequence). The germline V and J ends were trimmed by 4 bases and 0 bases, with 8 bases remaining between them.

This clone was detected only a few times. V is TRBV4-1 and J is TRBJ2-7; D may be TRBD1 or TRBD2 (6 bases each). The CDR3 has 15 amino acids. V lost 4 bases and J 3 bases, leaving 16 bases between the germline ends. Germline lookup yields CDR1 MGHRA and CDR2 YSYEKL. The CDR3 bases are TGCGCCAGCAGCCGGGGAGAGGGGGGAGACTACGAGCAGTACTTC. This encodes CASSRGEGGDYEQYF.

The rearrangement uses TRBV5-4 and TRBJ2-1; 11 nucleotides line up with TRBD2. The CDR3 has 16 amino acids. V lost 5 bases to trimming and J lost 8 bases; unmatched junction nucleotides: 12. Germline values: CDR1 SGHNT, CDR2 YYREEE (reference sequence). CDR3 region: CASSHNRLAGFDEQFF. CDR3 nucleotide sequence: TGTGCCAGCAGTCATAATCGACTAGCGGGGTTCGATGAGCAGTTCTTC.

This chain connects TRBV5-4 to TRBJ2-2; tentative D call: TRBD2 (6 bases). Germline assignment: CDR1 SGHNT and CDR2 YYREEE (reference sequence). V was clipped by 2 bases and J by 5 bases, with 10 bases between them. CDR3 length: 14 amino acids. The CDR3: CASSFGSGTGELFF. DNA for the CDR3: TGTGCCAGCAGCTTCGGTAGCGGTACCGGGGAGCTGTTTTTT.

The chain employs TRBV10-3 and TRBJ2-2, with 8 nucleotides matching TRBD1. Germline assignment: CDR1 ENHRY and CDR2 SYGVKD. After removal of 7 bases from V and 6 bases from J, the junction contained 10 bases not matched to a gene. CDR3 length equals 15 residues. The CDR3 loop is CAINHGQGSPGELFF. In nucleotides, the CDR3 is TGTGCCATCAACCACGGACAGGGTTCGCCCGGGGAGCTGTTTTTT.

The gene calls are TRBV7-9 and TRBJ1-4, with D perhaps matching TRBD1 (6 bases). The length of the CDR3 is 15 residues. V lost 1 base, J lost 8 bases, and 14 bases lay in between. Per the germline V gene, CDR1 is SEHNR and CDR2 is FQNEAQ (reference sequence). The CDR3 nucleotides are TGTGCCAGCAGCTTAGGAGGGGGGGAACACGAAAAACTGTTTTTT. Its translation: CASSLGGGEHEKLFF.

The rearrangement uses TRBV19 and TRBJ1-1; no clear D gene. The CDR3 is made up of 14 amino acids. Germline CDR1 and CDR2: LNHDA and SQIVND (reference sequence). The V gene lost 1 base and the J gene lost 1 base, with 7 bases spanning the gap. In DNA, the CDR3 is TGTGCCAGTAGTATAGGGACGGGGAACACTGAAGCTTTCTTT. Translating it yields CASSIGTGNTEAFF.

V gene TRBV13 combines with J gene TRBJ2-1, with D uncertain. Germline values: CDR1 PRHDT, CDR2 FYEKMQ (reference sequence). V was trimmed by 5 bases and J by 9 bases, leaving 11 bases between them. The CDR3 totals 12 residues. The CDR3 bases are TGTGCCAGCAGCCACGACAAGACTGAGCAGTTCTTC. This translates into CASSHDKTEQFF.

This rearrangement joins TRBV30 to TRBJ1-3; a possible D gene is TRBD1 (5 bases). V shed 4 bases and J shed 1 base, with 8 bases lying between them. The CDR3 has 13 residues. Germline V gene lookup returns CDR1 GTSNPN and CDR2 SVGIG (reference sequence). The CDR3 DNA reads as TGTGCCTGGACGGGGGATTCTGGAAACACCATATATTTT. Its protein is CAWTGDSGNTIYF.

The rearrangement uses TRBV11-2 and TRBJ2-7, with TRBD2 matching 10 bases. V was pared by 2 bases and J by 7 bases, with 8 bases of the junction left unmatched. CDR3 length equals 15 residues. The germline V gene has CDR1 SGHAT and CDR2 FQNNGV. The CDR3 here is CASSLRGLAEGEQYF. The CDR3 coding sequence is TGTGCCAGCAGCTTACGTGGACTAGCGGAAGGAGAGCAGTACTTC.

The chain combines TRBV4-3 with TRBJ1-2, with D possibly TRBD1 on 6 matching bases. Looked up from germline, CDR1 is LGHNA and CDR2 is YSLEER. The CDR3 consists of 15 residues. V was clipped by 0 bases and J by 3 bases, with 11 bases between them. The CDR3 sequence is CASSQDDRFDYGYTF. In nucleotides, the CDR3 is TGCGCCAGCAGCCAAGATGACAGGTTCGACTATGGCTACACCTTC.

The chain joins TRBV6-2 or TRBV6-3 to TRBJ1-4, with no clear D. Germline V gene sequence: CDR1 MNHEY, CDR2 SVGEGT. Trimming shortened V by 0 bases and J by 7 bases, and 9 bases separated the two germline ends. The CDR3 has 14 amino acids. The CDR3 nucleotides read TGTGCCAGCAGTTACTCCCCGCCGGGTGAAAAACTGTTTTTT. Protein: CASSYSPPGEKLFF.

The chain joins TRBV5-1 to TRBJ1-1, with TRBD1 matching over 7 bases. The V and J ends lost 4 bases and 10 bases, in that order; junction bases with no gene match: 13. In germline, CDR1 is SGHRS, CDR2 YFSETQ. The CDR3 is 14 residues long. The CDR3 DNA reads TGCGCCAGCAGCGAGCTCGGGCCAGGGGGTGTAGCTTTCTTT. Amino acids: CASSELGPGGVAFF. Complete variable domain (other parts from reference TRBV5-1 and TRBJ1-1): KAGVTQTPRYLIKTRGQQVTLSCSPISGHRSVSWYQQTPGQGLQFLFEYFSETQRNKGNFPGRFSGRQFSNSRSEMNVSTLELGDSALYLCASSELGPGGVAFFGQGTRLTVV.

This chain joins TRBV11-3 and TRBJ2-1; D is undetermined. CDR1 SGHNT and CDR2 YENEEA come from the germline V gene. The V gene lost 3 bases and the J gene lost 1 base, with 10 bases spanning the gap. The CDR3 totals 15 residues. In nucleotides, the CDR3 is TGTGCCAGCAGCTTTGGTGGGGTTTCCTACAATGAGCAGTTCTTC. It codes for CASSFGGVSYNEQFF. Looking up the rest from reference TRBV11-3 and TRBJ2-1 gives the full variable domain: EAGVVQSPRYKIIEKKQPVAFWCNPISGHNTLYWYLQNLGQGPELLIRYENEEAVDDSQLPKDRFSAERLKGVDSTLKIQPAELGDSAVYLCASSFGGVSYNEQFFGPGTRLTVL.

The CDR3 DNA reads TGCGCCAGCAGCCTTAGCGGAGGGACCTACAATGAGCAGTTCTTC. Encoded protein: CASSLSGGTYNEQFF. The genes are TRBV5-1 and TRBJ2-1; a weak D match, TRBD2 (6 bases). V lost 4 bases, J lost 2 bases, and 13 bases lay in between. This CDR3 contains 15 residues. Per germline, CDR1 SGHRS and CDR2 YFSETQ. Together with reference TRBV5-1 and TRBJ2-1, the CDR3 gives the full variable domain: KAGVTQTPRYLIKTRGQQVTLSCSPISGHRSVSWYQQTPGQGLQFLFEYFSETQRNKGNFPGRFSGRQFSNSRSEMNVSTLELGDSALYLCASSLSGGTYNEQFFGPGTRLTVL.

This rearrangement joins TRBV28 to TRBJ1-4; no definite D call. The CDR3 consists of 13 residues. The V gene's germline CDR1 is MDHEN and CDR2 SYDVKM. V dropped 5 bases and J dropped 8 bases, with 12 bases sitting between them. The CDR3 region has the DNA TGTGCCAGCAGTCTCTCGACGGAGGAAAAACTGTTTTTT. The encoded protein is CASSLSTEEKLFF.